This record covers a single T cell receptor (beta chain). The antigen is unknown. These data belong to a study of blood T cells in healthy people across ages. The study's findings and limits: Diversity was higher, and naive CD4+ cells more numerous, in long-lived donors than in aged donors.

RNA extraction gave at least 5 micrograms of total RNA per sample. The use of a sample-barcoded 5' primer and a J-beta primer mix characterized a second PCR of 7 to 11 cycles. TCRdb itself ran the 5' RACE reads through MiXCR, one entry per CDR3 protein. Here the sample spans about 1.4 million distinct CDR3 sequences, almost 60% being singletons. Input material: blood. The TCR comes from a man younger than 35 in good health.

This CDR3 is CASSLVDSSPGANVLTF. DNA of the CDR3: TGCGCCAGCAGCTTGGTGGATAGTAGCCCTGGGGCCAACGTCCTGACTTTC. The V gene is TRBV5-1, the J gene TRBJ2-6; D gene ambiguous. Looked up from germline, CDR1 is SGHRS and CDR2 is YFSETQ. V lost 0 bases, J lost 2 bases, and 12 bases lay in between. This CDR3 is built from 17 residues.